Listed below are T cell receptor beta chains from one sample, sequenced in a study of shared clonotypes between healthy human individuals. Using immunoSEQ multiplex PCR, the repertoire was profiled, and TCRdb retains in-frame clones only, with some absent. The sample holds over 1.4 million clones; more than 95% are singletons and the top ten take roughly 1.2%. Specimen: naive CD4+ T cells sorted from blood. These receptors were collected from a man in his thirties or forties in good health. Both conserved end residues are part of each CDR3. Each record gives: V gene, J gene, clone size, D gene, CDR3 DNA, CDR3 protein. A D gene is named only where the DNA matches it firmly. Size values are once, few and many counts, or a class for expanded clones, and some rows have none.

v_gene: TRBV30; j_gene: TRBJ1-1; abundance: .; d_gene: TRBD1; CDR3nt: TGTGCCTGGAATGACAGGGATACTGAAGCTTTCTTT; CDR3aa: CAWNDRDTEAFF
v_gene: TRBV2; j_gene: TRBJ1-1; abundance: once; d_gene: .; CDR3nt: TGTGCCAGCAGCCTTGGGGGGGGCTGGACTGAAGCTTTCTTT; CDR3aa: CASSLGGGWTEAFF
v_gene: TRBV7-3; j_gene: TRBJ2-2; abundance: once; d_gene: .; CDR3nt: TGTGCCAGCAGTTCCCAGGGTAGCGACACCGGGGAGCTGTTTTTT; CDR3aa: CASSSQGSDTGELFF
v_gene: TRBV11-3; j_gene: TRBJ1-3; abundance: .; d_gene: .; CDR3nt: TGTGCCAGCAGCTCCACGGGGAGCTCTGGAAACACCATATATTTT; CDR3aa: CASSSTGSSGNTIYF
v_gene: TRBV7-9; j_gene: TRBJ2-3; abundance: .; d_gene: .; CDR3nt: TGTGCCAGCAGCCTGGAGGGATCCACAGATACGCAGTATTTT; CDR3aa: CASSLEGSTDTQYF
v_gene: TRBV14; j_gene: TRBJ1-4; abundance: .; d_gene: .; CDR3nt: TGTGCCAGCAGCCAAGTAACGAAAACAGGGACTAATGAAAAACTGTTTTTT; CDR3aa: CASSQVTKTGTNEKLFF
v_gene: TRBV29-1; j_gene: TRBJ1-1; abundance: .; d_gene: TRBD1; CDR3nt: TGCAGCGTTGAAGTGAAGGGGGCGAACACTGAAGCTTTCTTT; CDR3aa: CSVEVKGANTEAFF
v_gene: TRBV5-1; j_gene: TRBJ2-5; abundance: .; d_gene: TRBD2; CDR3nt: TGCGCCAGCAGCGGCAGCGGGAGCCGGGAGACCCAGTACTTC; CDR3aa: CASSGSGSRETQYF
v_gene: TRBV7-2; j_gene: TRBJ1-1; abundance: .; d_gene: .; CDR3nt: TGTGCCAGCAGCGGACGATCGCGGACGAAAGAAGCTTTCTTT; CDR3aa: CASSGRSRTKEAFF
v_gene: TRBV7-2; j_gene: TRBJ2-1; abundance: .; d_gene: TRBD2; CDR3nt: TGTGCCAGCAGCCACCGGACTAGCGGGAGGAATGAGCAGTTCTTC; CDR3aa: CASSHRTSGRNEQFF
v_gene: TRBV21-1; j_gene: TRBJ2-2; abundance: .; d_gene: .; CDR3nt: TGTGCCAGCATGGGATCCGGGGAGCTGTTTTTT; CDR3aa: CASMGSGELFF
v_gene: TRBV7-2; j_gene: TRBJ2-1; abundance: .; d_gene: .; CDR3nt: TGTGCCAGCAGCTTAGAGGGGACAACAAACAATGAGCAGTTCTTC; CDR3aa: CASSLEGTTNNEQFF
v_gene: TRBV6-6; j_gene: TRBJ2-7; abundance: .; d_gene: .; CDR3nt: TGTGCCAGCAATCGGTTGGGAACCTACGAGCAGTACTTC; CDR3aa: CASNRLGTYEQYF
v_gene: TRBV28; j_gene: TRBJ1-1; abundance: .; d_gene: TRBD1; CDR3nt: TGTGCCAGCACTTCTTCGGGACAGGGAAGGACTGAAGCTTTCTTT; CDR3aa: CASTSSGQGRTEAFF
v_gene: TRBV13; j_gene: TRBJ2-2; abundance: few; d_gene: TRBD2; CDR3nt: TGTGCCAGCAGCCGAAAAGAGGCTAGCGGGAGAACCGGGGAGCTGTTTTTT; CDR3aa: CASSRKEASGRTGELFF
v_gene: TRBV7-2; j_gene: TRBJ2-1; abundance: .; d_gene: .; CDR3nt: TGTGCCAGCAGCTTAGATCCTAGTCGGTCCTACAATGAGCAGTTCTTC; CDR3aa: CASSLDPSRSYNEQFF
v_gene: TRBV4-3; j_gene: TRBJ2-7; abundance: .; d_gene: TRBD2; CDR3nt: TGCGCCAGCAGCCAAGTTGGCGGCAGCGGGAGGTTGTACGAGCAGTACTTC; CDR3aa: CASSQVGGSGRLYEQYF
v_gene: TRBV7-8; j_gene: TRBJ2-3; abundance: .; d_gene: TRBD2; CDR3nt: TGTGCCAGCAGCTTAGTAGCGGGAGTCACCCCCGGTACGCAGTATTTT; CDR3aa: CASSLVAGVTPGTQYF
v_gene: TRBV10-3; j_gene: TRBJ1-3; abundance: .; d_gene: .; CDR3nt: TGTGCCATCAGCGGGAGGACCTCTGGAAACACCATATATTTT; CDR3aa: CAISGRTSGNTIYF
v_gene: TRBV5-6; j_gene: TRBJ1-5; abundance: .; d_gene: .; CDR3nt: TGTGCCAGCAGCACCAGACCCCGGGGAATTTTTCCTGGTCAGCCCCAGCATTTT; CDR3aa: CASSTRPRGIFPGQPQHF
v_gene: TRBV15; j_gene: TRBJ2-2; abundance: .; d_gene: TRBD2; CDR3nt: TGTGCCACCAGCAGAGATCGGGGACTAGCGGGACACACCGGGGAGCTGTTTTTT; CDR3aa: CATSRDRGLAGHTGELFF
v_gene: TRBV7-2; j_gene: TRBJ1-2; abundance: .; d_gene: .; CDR3nt: TGTGCCAGCAGCCCTAGCCCGGGGGCCGATCCTGGCTACACCTTC; CDR3aa: CASSPSPGADPGYTF
v_gene: TRBV18; j_gene: TRBJ1-5; abundance: .; d_gene: TRBD1; CDR3nt: TGTGCCAGCTCACCGTACAGACAGGGGACCAATCAGCCCCAGCATTTT; CDR3aa: CASSPYRQGTNQPQHF
v_gene: TRBV7-2; j_gene: TRBJ2-3; abundance: .; d_gene: .; CDR3nt: TGTGCCAGCAGCTTAAGGATCGCGGGAAAGGTGGGAACGCAGTATTTT; CDR3aa: CASSLRIAGKVGTQYF
v_gene: TRBV7-2; j_gene: TRBJ1-2; abundance: once; d_gene: .; CDR3nt: TGTGCCAGCAGCCAGGGGCCAGGGGAGGGCTACACCTTC; CDR3aa: CASSQGPGEGYTF
v_gene: TRBV28; j_gene: TRBJ2-6; abundance: .; d_gene: .; CDR3nt: TGTGCCAGCAGGGAAGGGGGAAGCTCTGGGGCCAACGTCCTGACTTTC; CDR3aa: CASREGGSSGANVLTF
v_gene: TRBV5-5; j_gene: TRBJ2-7; abundance: .; d_gene: .; CDR3nt: TGTGCCAGCAGCTTTGGTTGGCAGGGGAAGTACTTC; CDR3aa: CASSFGWQGKYF
v_gene: TRBV7-9; j_gene: TRBJ2-1; abundance: .; d_gene: TRBD2; CDR3nt: TGTGCCAGCAGCTTGACTAGCGGGAGGATCGATGAGCAGTTCTTC; CDR3aa: CASSLTSGRIDEQFF